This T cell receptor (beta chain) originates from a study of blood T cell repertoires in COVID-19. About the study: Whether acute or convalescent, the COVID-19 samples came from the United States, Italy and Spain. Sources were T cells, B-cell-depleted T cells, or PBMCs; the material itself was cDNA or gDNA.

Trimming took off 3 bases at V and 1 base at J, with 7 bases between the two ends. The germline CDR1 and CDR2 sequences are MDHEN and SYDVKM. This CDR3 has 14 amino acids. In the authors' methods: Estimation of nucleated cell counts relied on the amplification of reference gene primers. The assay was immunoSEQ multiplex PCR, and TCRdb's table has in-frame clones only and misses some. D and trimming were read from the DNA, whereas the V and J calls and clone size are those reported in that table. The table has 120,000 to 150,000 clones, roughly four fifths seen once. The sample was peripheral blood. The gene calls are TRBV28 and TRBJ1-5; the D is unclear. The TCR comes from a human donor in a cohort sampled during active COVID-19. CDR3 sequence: CASSFELSNQPQHF. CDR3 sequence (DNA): TGTGCCAGCAGTTTCGAGTTGAGCAATCAGCCCCAGCATTTT.